Shown below are 20 T cell receptor beta chains from a single sample sequenced in a study of T cells in localized non-small cell lung cancer. Assay used: immunoSEQ multiplex PCR; TCRdb lists only in-frame clones, some missing. The sample yields 29,000 or so clones, around 89% seen once. The sample here was peripheral blood, taken before any cancer treatment. Receptors were obtained from a female donor over 55 with stage III squamous cell lung carcinoma.

J is TRBJ2-7 and V is TRBV7-6; D unresolved. This CDR3 region has 18 residues. Trimming pared 0 bases from V and 0 bases from J, leaving 18 bases between. Germline CDR1 reads SGHVS; CDR2 reads FNYEAQ. In nucleotides, the CDR3 is TGTGCCAGCAGCTTAGCCCCCTGGCGGAGCAGGAGCTCCTACGAGCAGTACTTC. The encoded protein is CASSLAPWRSRSSYEQYF.

The chain has TRBV6-6 and TRBJ1-4; a weak D match, TRBD1 (5 bases). In germline, CDR1 is MNHNY, CDR2 SVGAGI (reference sequence). The CDR3 is made up of 14 amino acids. With 7 bases removed from V and 2 bases from J, the gap between germline ends came to 11 bases. CDR3 protein: CASKTTVTNEKLFF. The CDR3 nucleotides read TGTGCCAGCAAAACGACAGTTACTAATGAAAAACTGTTTTTT.

A note on this clone: Germline and junction disagree at one end, which may indicate a read error. V is TRBV28 and J is TRBJ2-3; D is tentatively TRBD1 or TRBD2 (6 bases each). Germline V gives CDR1 MDHEN, CDR2 SYDVKM. The CDR3 has 11 residues. The CDR3 DNA sequence: TGTGCCCTCGGGGGCACGGATACGCAGTATTTT. It codes for CALGGTDTQYF.

V is TRBV11-2 and J is TRBJ1-1, with 7 bases that match TRBD1. CDR1 is SGHAT, CDR2 FQNNGV, per germline. The V segment lost 0 bases and the J segment 5 bases; nucleotides outside the gene matches: 6. This CDR3 is 15 amino acids long. CDR3 sequence (DNA): TGTGCCAGCAGCTTAGATCTAGGGGGCTGGACTGAAGCTTTCTTT. Translation: CASSLDLGGWTEAFF.

CDR3 loop: CASSSTRGSTQYF. Written as DNA, the CDR3 is TGTGCCAGCAGCTCCACTCGCGGGAGTACGCAGTATTTT. The rearrangement links TRBV5-6 to TRBJ2-3; 7 nucleotides match TRBD2. CDR3 size: 13 residues. CDR1 SGHDT and CDR2 YYEEEE come from the germline V gene. J gave up 8 bases and V 3 bases, and 6 bases lay outside the gene matches.

J is TRBJ2-3 and V is TRBV7-8; TRBD1 aligns across 7 bases. Germline V gene sequence: CDR1 SGHVS, CDR2 FQNEAQ. V dropped 4 bases and J dropped 3; count of bases not matched to a gene: 7. This CDR3 is built from 15 residues. The CDR3 is CASSSEGARTDTQYF. CDR3 sequence (DNA): TGTGCCAGCAGCTCTGAGGGGGCGCGGACAGATACGCAGTATTTT.

The V call is TRBV7-6, the J call TRBJ2-2; no firm D call. Trimming took off 5 bases at V and 1 base at J, with 14 bases between the two ends. This CDR3 contains 16 residues. Germline lookup yields CDR1 SGHVS and CDR2 FNYEAQ. CDR3 in amino acids: CASSVRQAGNTGELFF. The CDR3 DNA reads as TGTGCCAGCAGCGTCAGGCAGGCAGGGAACACCGGGGAGCTGTTTTTT. The variable domain in full, completed from reference TRBV7-6 and TRBJ2-2, reads GAGVSQSPRYKVTKRGQDVALRCDPISGHVSLYWYRQALGQGPEFLTYFNYEAQQDKSGLPNDRFSAERPEGSISTLTIQRTEQRDSAMYRCASSVRQAGNTGELFFGEGSRLTVL.

This sequence joins TRBV7-3 and TRBJ2-1; 7 nucleotides align to TRBD2. The trim removed 1 base at V and 6 bases at J, leaving 9 bases unmatched. The CDR3 sequence is 16 residues long. Germline assignment: CDR1 SGHTA and CDR2 FQGTGA. In nucleotides, the CDR3 is TGTGCCAGCAGCTTAAAGGGCGGGAGTGGGGTCAATGAGCAGTTCTTC. It codes for CASSLKGGSGVNEQFF.

The chain joins TRBV4-1 to TRBJ2-3; perhaps D is TRBD1 or TRBD2 (5 bases each). Per germline, CDR1 MGHRA and CDR2 YSYEKL. This CDR3 contains 17 residues. Trimming shortened V by 0 bases and J by 3 bases, and 16 bases separated the two germline ends. The CDR3 nucleotides read TGCGCCAGCAGCCAAGATCGAGGGGAAGGGGAGACAGATACGCAGTATTTT. Protein product: CASSQDRGEGETDTQYF.

This chain joins TRBV2 and TRBJ2-2; 8 nucleotides align to TRBD2. The junction had 12 bases not matched to a gene; V was cut back by 6 bases and J by 6 bases. In germline, CDR1 is SNHLY, CDR2 FYNNEI. This CDR3 spans 16 amino acids. The CDR3 bases are TGTGCCAGCAGGGCCCGTGGCGGCGGGAGGTCCGGGGAGCTGTTTTTT. Its protein is CASRARGGGRSGELFF.

The chain employs TRBV27 and TRBJ1-2; 9 bases fit TRBD1. The ends lost 6 bases at V and 0 bases at J; junction bases unmatched: 11. Germline V CDR1 and CDR2: MNHEY, SMNVEV (reference sequence). The CDR3 extends over 17 amino acids. The CDR3: CASRSDPGQGSNYGYTF. The CDR3, as DNA: TGTGCCAGCAGAAGCGATCCGGGACAGGGTTCTAACTATGGCTACACCTTC.

The chain employs TRBV6-6 and TRBJ2-5, with 7 bases fitting TRBD1. V lost 5 bases, J lost 7 bases, and 7 bases stayed unmatched. The CDR3 runs to 13 residues. The V gene's germline CDR1 is MNHNY and CDR2 SVGAGI (reference sequence). CDR3 protein: CASSPTGRGTQYF. CDR3 nucleotide sequence: TGTGCCAGCAGTCCGACAGGGAGAGGGACCCAGTACTTC.

The genes are TRBV9 and TRBJ2-1; D might be TRBD2 (6 bases). CDR1 and CDR2 (germline): SGDLS, YYNGEE. The V and J ends lost 4 bases and 6 bases respectively, with 14 bases between them. CDR3 length equals 14 residues. CDR3: CASSPRDSSNEQFF. The CDR3, as DNA: TGTGCCAGCAGCCCCCGGGACTCATCCAATGAGCAGTTCTTC.

J is TRBJ2-5 and V is TRBV9; 7 bases match TRBD2. The length of the CDR3 is 19 residues. V was pared by 0 bases and J by 1 base, with 15 bases of the junction left unmatched. CDR1 is SGDLS, CDR2 YYNGEE, per germline. For the CDR3, the DNA is TGTGCCAGCAGCGTAGGTCCCACTACCGGGACTACCTCCCAAGAGACCCAGTACTTC. Protein product: CASSVGPTTGTTSQETQYF.

A single count supports this clone. The chain uses TRBV5-8 and TRBJ1-2; D gene uncertain. This CDR3 is built from 12 residues. Germline V gene data show CDR1 as SGHTS and CDR2 as YDEGEE. The ends were cut back, 2 bases at V and 4 bases at J, with 6 bases in the middle. The CDR3 is CASSLRSYGYTF. The CDR3 DNA is TGTGCCAGCAGCTTAAGAAGCTATGGCTACACCTTC.

V and J are TRBV7-3 and TRBJ1-1; maybe TRBD1 (6 bases). Germline loops: CDR1 SGHTA, CDR2 FQGTGA. V was cut by 2 bases and J by 0 bases, with 10 bases left in between. The CDR3 loop spans 15 amino acids. CDR3: CASSLSTGLNTEAFF. The CDR3 DNA reads TGTGCCAGCAGCTTATCTACAGGGCTGAACACTGAAGCTTTCTTT.

The sample holds one count of this clone. The chain carries TRBV11-2 and TRBJ1-2; tentatively, D is TRBD1 (5 bases). Germline lookup yields CDR1 SGHAT and CDR2 FQNNGV. The V and J ends lost 2 bases and 8 bases respectively, with 21 bases between them. This CDR3 is built from 16 residues. The CDR3 protein is CASSLSAGTVPSGYTF. The DNA for the CDR3 is TGTGCCAGCAGCTTATCAGCAGGGACGGTGCCGAGCGGCTACACCTTC.

This clone showed up just a few times. V is TRBV7-8 and J is TRBJ2-1; 15 bases agree with TRBD2. Per the germline V gene, CDR1 is SGHVS and CDR2 is FQNEAQ. The CDR3 consists of 16 residues. After removal of 5 bases from V and 9 bases from J, the junction contained 8 bases not matched to a gene. The CDR3 bases are TGTGCCAGCAGCCTCGCGGGACTAGCGGGAGGTGGTGAGCAGTTCTTC. Translation: CASSLAGLAGGGEQFF.

The gene calls are TRBV25-1 and TRBJ2-7; a possible D gene is TRBD1 (6 bases). Trimming took off 1 base at V and 1 base at J, with 14 bases between the two ends. The germline V gene has CDR1 MGHDK and CDR2 SYGVNS. This CDR3 is built from 16 residues. CDR3 protein: CASSELVAGDSYEQYF. Here the CDR3 DNA reads TGTGCCAGCAGTGAATTAGTCGCAGGGGATTCCTACGAGCAGTACTTC.

The rearrangement links TRBV28 to TRBJ1-1; perhaps TRBD1 as D (6 bases). Germline-derived CDR1 and CDR2 are MDHEN and SYDVKM. The CDR3 length is 11 residues. With 2 bases removed from V and 10 bases from J, the gap between germline ends came to 8 bases. CDR3 sequence reads: CASSLEGVAFF. Here the CDR3 DNA reads TGTGCCAGCAGTTTAGAGGGGGTAGCTTTCTTT.